This note documents a single TCR beta chain sequence. Though probably carrying unrecorded immune exposures, donors were nominally healthy at sampling. The data were taken from a study of cytomegalovirus exposure and HLA in healthy donors. The CDR3 length is 13 residues. Germline assignment: CDR1 MNHNS and CDR2 SASEGT. Germline trimming cut 5 bases from V and 5 bases from J; bases unmatched to any gene: 4. The PCR was carried out with 60 Vbeta primers and 13 Jbeta primers. The protocol was immunoSEQ multiplex PCR, while the TCRdb copy is restricted to in-frame clones and leaves out a portion. The ten top clones account for approximately 5.4%, within a sample of 60,000 to 80,000 clones.

The sequenced sample was PBMCs. The sequence was collected from a man in his forties in good health and CMV-seronegative. This chain uses TRBV6-1 with TRBJ1-1; TRBD1 agrees at 8 bases. CDR3 residues: CASSQQGGTEAFF. In nucleotides, the CDR3 is TGTGCCAGCAGTCAACAGGGGGGGACTGAAGCTTTCTTT.